This is a list of T cell receptor beta chains from one sample in a study of T cell repertoires in cytomegalovirus infection. One entry per CDR3 protein results from TCRdb running MiXCR on the reads. The sample shows fewer than 550,000 distinct CDR3 sequences, 26% of them seen only once. The sequencing input was PBMCs. The receptor set was obtained from a human donor in good health (CMV status not recorded). Some clones in this sample may be carry-over from other donors' samples. The CDR3 runs from the conserved cysteine through the conserved F or W. A D gene is named only where the DNA matches it firmly. Rows give clone size only sometimes, using once, few, many, or a class for an expanded clone.

D gene: TRBD2; V gene: TRBV27; J gene: TRBJ2-1; clone size: -; CDR3 DNA: TGTGCCAGCAGAGGGACTAGCGGGAGGCCGTACAATGAGCAGTTCTTC; CDR3 protein: CASRGTSGRPYNEQFF
D gene: TRBD1; V gene: TRBV12-3/TRBV12-4; J gene: TRBJ1-6; clone size: few; CDR3 DNA: TGTGCCAGCAGTCCAAGAACAGGGGGCGGTTCACCCCTCCACTTT; CDR3 protein: CASSPRTGGGSPLHF
D gene: TRBD2; V gene: TRBV7-8; J gene: TRBJ2-7; clone size: -; CDR3 DNA: TGTGCCAGCAGCAGCCCCGGAATAACTAGCGGGAGTGCCCCCGAGCAGTACTTC; CDR3 protein: CASSSPGITSGSAPEQYF
D gene: -; V gene: TRBV29-1; J gene: TRBJ2-1; clone size: -; CDR3 DNA: TGCAGCGTTTGGGGAGGCACGGCTTCCTACAATGAGCAGTTCTTC; CDR3 protein: CSVWGGTASYNEQFF
D gene: -; V gene: TRBV6-2/TRBV6-3; J gene: TRBJ1-2; clone size: many; CDR3 DNA: TGTGCCAGCAGTTACGTGGTAGCAGGCTATGGCTACACCTTC; CDR3 protein: CASSYVVAGYGYTF
D gene: -; V gene: TRBV5-3; J gene: TRBJ1-6; clone size: -; CDR3 DNA: TGTGCCAGCAGCTTGGCCGGCCCCTCAAATTCACCCCTCCACTTT; CDR3 protein: CASSLAGPSNSPLHF
D gene: TRBD2; V gene: TRBV2; J gene: TRBJ2-3; clone size: -; CDR3 DNA: TGTGCCAGCAGAGGCGGGAGTGGGGCAGATACGCAGTATTTT; CDR3 protein: CASRGGSGADTQYF
D gene: -; V gene: TRBV7-9; J gene: TRBJ1-1; clone size: few; CDR3 DNA: TGTGCCAGCAGCCGGAGGGGCAGCGCCGGACCGGCTTTCTTT; CDR3 protein: CASSRRGSAGPAFF
D gene: -; V gene: TRBV24-1; J gene: TRBJ1-2; clone size: -; CDR3 DNA: TGTGCCACCAGTGTGGACGGCCTCTATGGCTACACCTTC; CDR3 protein: CATSVDGLYGYTF
D gene: -; V gene: TRBV7-8; J gene: TRBJ2-6; clone size: many; CDR3 DNA: TGTGCCAGCAGCTTAGAAGGGGCGGTCTCTGGGGCCAACGTCCTGACTTTC; CDR3 protein: CASSLEGAVSGANVLTF
D gene: TRBD1; V gene: TRBV7-9; J gene: TRBJ1-5; clone size: -; CDR3 DNA: TGTGCCAGCAGCCGGACAGGGGCTGGGGATCAGCCCCAGCATTTT; CDR3 protein: CASSRTGAGDQPQHF
D gene: -; V gene: TRBV19; J gene: TRBJ2-6; clone size: few; CDR3 DNA: TGTGCCAGTAGTCCCAGTAAGGGCGGTGGGGCCAACGTCCTGACTTTC; CDR3 protein: CASSPSKGGGANVLTF
D gene: -; V gene: TRBV20-1; J gene: TRBJ1-5; clone size: -; CDR3 DNA: TGCAGTGCTAGAGATCCGCAGGTACATAGCAATCAGCCCCAGCATTTT; CDR3 protein: CSARDPQVHSNQPQHF
D gene: -; V gene: TRBV9; J gene: TRBJ1-2; clone size: -; CDR3 DNA: TGTGCCAGCAGCGCCCTGGGGGGGTTCTATGGCTACACCTTC; CDR3 protein: CASSALGGFYGYTF
D gene: -; V gene: TRBV12-3/TRBV12-4; J gene: TRBJ1-1; clone size: -; CDR3 DNA: TGTGCCAGCAGGACAAGGACCAACACTGAAGCTTTCTTT; CDR3 protein: CASRTRTNTEAFF
D gene: TRBD2; V gene: TRBV6-2/TRBV6-3; J gene: TRBJ2-1; clone size: many; CDR3 DNA: TGTGCCAGCAGTTACTTGCTAGCGGGAGGTGAGCAGTTCTTC; CDR3 protein: CASSYLLAGGEQFF
D gene: TRBD1; V gene: TRBV7-2; J gene: TRBJ2-7; clone size: many; CDR3 DNA: TGTGCCAGCAGCACCCGGACAGGGGGGGCCTACGAGCAGTACTTC; CDR3 protein: CASSTRTGGAYEQYF
D gene: -; V gene: TRBV27; J gene: TRBJ1-1; clone size: -; CDR3 DNA: TGTGCCAGCAGGCCCGAGGTACTGAACACTGAAGCTTTCTTT; CDR3 protein: CASRPEVLNTEAFF
D gene: TRBD1; V gene: TRBV6-6; J gene: TRBJ1-5; clone size: -; CDR3 DNA: TGTGCCAGCAGAACTTCAAGGATAATCCAGGGGGAGCCCCAGCATTTT; CDR3 protein: CASRTSRIIQGEPQHF
D gene: TRBD2; V gene: TRBV5-1; J gene: TRBJ2-1; clone size: -; CDR3 DNA: TGCGCCAGCAACCCAGCGGGAGTGCGAAATGAGCAGTTCTTC; CDR3 protein: CASNPAGVRNEQFF
D gene: -; V gene: TRBV12-5; J gene: TRBJ2-1; clone size: -; CDR3 DNA: TGTGCTAGTGGTTTTTTAGACAACTCCTACAATGAGCAGTTCTTC; CDR3 protein: CASGFLDNSYNEQFF
D gene: -; V gene: TRBV7-8; J gene: TRBJ1-4; clone size: many; CDR3 DNA: TGTGCCAGCAGCGCCCCCCCTTCGCTTTATGAAAAACTGTTTTTT; CDR3 protein: CASSAPPSLYEKLFF
D gene: -; V gene: TRBV7-2; J gene: TRBJ2-5; clone size: -; CDR3 DNA: TGTGCCAGCAGCCCTCAGGGGTACCAAGAGACCCAGTACTTC; CDR3 protein: CASSPQGYQETQYF
D gene: -; V gene: TRBV19; J gene: TRBJ1-2; clone size: -; CDR3 DNA: TGTGCCAGTAGTATATCAGGGTCCCGCTATGGCTACACCTTC; CDR3 protein: CASSISGSRYGYTF
D gene: -; V gene: TRBV3-1; J gene: TRBJ2-3; clone size: -; CDR3 DNA: TGTGCCAGCAGCCAAGATCGGGGACACACAGATACGCAGTATTTT; CDR3 protein: CASSQDRGHTDTQYF
D gene: -; V gene: TRBV7-6; J gene: TRBJ2-5; clone size: many; CDR3 DNA: TGTGCCAGCAGCGCCGCGACTAGGTTGGTGCTTCACCAAGAGACCCAGTACTTC; CDR3 protein: CASSAATRLVLHQETQYF
D gene: -; V gene: TRBV6-6; J gene: TRBJ2-1; clone size: -; CDR3 DNA: TGTGCCAGCAGTTACAAGGTGGGAGTCGACAATGAGCAGTTCTTC; CDR3 protein: CASSYKVGVDNEQFF
D gene: -; V gene: TRBV12-3/TRBV12-4; J gene: TRBJ1-1; clone size: few; CDR3 DNA: TGTGCCAGCAGTCCGGGGGTGATAGAAGCTTTCTTT; CDR3 protein: CASSPGVIEAFF
D gene: TRBD1; V gene: TRBV7-6; J gene: TRBJ1-1; clone size: few; CDR3 DNA: TGTGCCAGCAGCTTAGGTCGAGCTTCGGGACAGGGCACGAAAGCTTTCTTT; CDR3 protein: CASSLGRASGQGTKAFF
D gene: TRBD1; V gene: TRBV13; J gene: TRBJ2-7; clone size: -; CDR3 DNA: TGTGCCAGCAGCCAGTCCGGACAGGGTATAATCTACGAGCAGTACTTC; CDR3 protein: CASSQSGQGIIYEQYF
D gene: -; V gene: TRBV12-3/TRBV12-4; J gene: TRBJ1-2; clone size: few; CDR3 DNA: TGTGCCAGCACTCCTCTGGGACGCAACTATGGCTACACCTTC; CDR3 protein: CASTPLGRNYGYTF
D gene: TRBD1; V gene: TRBV6-6; J gene: TRBJ1-2; clone size: -; CDR3 DNA: TGTGCCAGCAGTTACGGAGGGGGCGGGGAGACGGGCTACGGCTACACCTTC; CDR3 protein: CASSYGGGGETGYGYTF
D gene: -; V gene: TRBV7-8; J gene: TRBJ1-1; clone size: many; CDR3 DNA: TGTGCCAGCAGCTTAATGGGGGGGATTCGTCGGAACACTGAAGCTTTCTTT; CDR3 protein: CASSLMGGIRRNTEAFF
D gene: -; V gene: TRBV12-3/TRBV12-4; J gene: TRBJ1-2; clone size: few; CDR3 DNA: TGTGCCAGCAGTACCCGGGATTTCTATGGCTACACCTTC; CDR3 protein: CASSTRDFYGYTF
D gene: -; V gene: TRBV11-2; J gene: TRBJ1-1; clone size: -; CDR3 DNA: TGTGCCAGCAGCTTCATTCCGACTGAAGCTTTCTTT; CDR3 protein: CASSFIPTEAFF
D gene: TRBD1; V gene: TRBV4-3; J gene: TRBJ1-2; clone size: -; CDR3 DNA: TGCGCCAGCAGTGGACAGGGAATAGGCTATGGCTACACCTTC; CDR3 protein: CASSGQGIGYGYTF
D gene: -; V gene: TRBV7-3; J gene: TRBJ2-3; clone size: few; CDR3 DNA: TGTGCCAGCAGCCTCGAACAGGGACCCACAGATACGCAGTATTTT; CDR3 protein: CASSLEQGPTDTQYF
D gene: TRBD1; V gene: TRBV5-8; J gene: TRBJ1-5; clone size: -; CDR3 DNA: TGTGCCAGCAGCTTGGATTCCGGGACAGGGTTTCAGCCCCAGCATTTT; CDR3 protein: CASSLDSGTGFQPQHF
D gene: -; V gene: TRBV29-1; J gene: TRBJ2-7; clone size: -; CDR3 DNA: TGCAGCGTTGGTGGTCTAGGAAAGACCTACGAGCAGTACTTC; CDR3 protein: CSVGGLGKTYEQYF
D gene: TRBD2; V gene: TRBV11-3; J gene: TRBJ2-3; clone size: many; CDR3 DNA: TGTGCCAGCAGGACTAGCGGGAGAACAGATACGCAGTATTTT; CDR3 protein: CASRTSGRTDTQYF
D gene: -; V gene: TRBV6-2/TRBV6-3; J gene: TRBJ2-5; clone size: few; CDR3 DNA: TGTGCCAGCAAGGTCGGCCTAGCTGGGGAGACCCAGTACTTC; CDR3 protein: CASKVGLAGETQYF
D gene: -; V gene: TRBV19; J gene: TRBJ1-2; clone size: -; CDR3 DNA: TGTGCCAGTAGTATAGAAGGACGGCGGGGAAACTATGGCTACACCTTC; CDR3 protein: CASSIEGRRGNYGYTF
D gene: -; V gene: TRBV6-5; J gene: TRBJ2-3; clone size: -; CDR3 DNA: TGTGCCAGCAGTTACAGGGCCGTGGGCACAGATACGCAGTATTTT; CDR3 protein: CASSYRAVGTDTQYF
D gene: TRBD1; V gene: TRBV5-6; J gene: TRBJ2-6; clone size: few; CDR3 DNA: TGTGCCAGCAGACAATACAGGGGGTTATTCGGGTCTGGGGCCAACGTCCTGACTTTC; CDR3 protein: CASRQYRGLFGSGANVLTF